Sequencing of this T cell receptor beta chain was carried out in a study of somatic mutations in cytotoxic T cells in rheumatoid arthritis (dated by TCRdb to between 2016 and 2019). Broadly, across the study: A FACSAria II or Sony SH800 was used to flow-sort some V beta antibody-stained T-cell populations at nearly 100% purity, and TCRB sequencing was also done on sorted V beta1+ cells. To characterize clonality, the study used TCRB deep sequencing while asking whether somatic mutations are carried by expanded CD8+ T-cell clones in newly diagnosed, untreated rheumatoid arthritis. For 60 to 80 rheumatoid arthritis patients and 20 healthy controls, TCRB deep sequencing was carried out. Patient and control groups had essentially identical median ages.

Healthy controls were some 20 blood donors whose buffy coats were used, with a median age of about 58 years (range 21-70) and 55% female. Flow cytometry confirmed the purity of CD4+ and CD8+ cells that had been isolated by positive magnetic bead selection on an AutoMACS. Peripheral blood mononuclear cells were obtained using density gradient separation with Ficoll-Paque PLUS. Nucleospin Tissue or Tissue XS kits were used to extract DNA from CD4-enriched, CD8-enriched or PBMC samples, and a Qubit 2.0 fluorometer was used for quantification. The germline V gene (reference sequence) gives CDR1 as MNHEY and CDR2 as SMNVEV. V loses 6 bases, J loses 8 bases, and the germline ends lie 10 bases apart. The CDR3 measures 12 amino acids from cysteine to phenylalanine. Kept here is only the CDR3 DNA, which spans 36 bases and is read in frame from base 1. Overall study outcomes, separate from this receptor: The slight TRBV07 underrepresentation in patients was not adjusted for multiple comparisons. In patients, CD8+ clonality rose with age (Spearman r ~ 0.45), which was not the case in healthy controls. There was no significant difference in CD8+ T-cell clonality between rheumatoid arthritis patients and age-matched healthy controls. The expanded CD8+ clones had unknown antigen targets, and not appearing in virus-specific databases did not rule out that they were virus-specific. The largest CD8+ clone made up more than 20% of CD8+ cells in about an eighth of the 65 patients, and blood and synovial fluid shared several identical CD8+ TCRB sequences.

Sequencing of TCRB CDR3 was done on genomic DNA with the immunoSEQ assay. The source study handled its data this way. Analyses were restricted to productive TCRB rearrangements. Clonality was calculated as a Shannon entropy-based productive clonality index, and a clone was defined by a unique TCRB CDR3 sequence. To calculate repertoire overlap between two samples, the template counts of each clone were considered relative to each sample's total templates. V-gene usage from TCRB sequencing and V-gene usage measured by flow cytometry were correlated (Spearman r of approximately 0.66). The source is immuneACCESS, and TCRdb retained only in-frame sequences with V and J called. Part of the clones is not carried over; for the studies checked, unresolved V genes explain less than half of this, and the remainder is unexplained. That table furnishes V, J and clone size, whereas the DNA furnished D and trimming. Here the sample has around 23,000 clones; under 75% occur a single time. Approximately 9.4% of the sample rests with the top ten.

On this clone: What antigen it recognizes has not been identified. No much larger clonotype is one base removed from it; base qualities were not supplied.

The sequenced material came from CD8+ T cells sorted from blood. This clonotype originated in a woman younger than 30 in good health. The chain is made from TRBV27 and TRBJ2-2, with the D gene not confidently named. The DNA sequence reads TGTGCCAGCAGCCAAGTATCTGGGGAGCTGTTTTTT. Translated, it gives CASSQVSGELFF.